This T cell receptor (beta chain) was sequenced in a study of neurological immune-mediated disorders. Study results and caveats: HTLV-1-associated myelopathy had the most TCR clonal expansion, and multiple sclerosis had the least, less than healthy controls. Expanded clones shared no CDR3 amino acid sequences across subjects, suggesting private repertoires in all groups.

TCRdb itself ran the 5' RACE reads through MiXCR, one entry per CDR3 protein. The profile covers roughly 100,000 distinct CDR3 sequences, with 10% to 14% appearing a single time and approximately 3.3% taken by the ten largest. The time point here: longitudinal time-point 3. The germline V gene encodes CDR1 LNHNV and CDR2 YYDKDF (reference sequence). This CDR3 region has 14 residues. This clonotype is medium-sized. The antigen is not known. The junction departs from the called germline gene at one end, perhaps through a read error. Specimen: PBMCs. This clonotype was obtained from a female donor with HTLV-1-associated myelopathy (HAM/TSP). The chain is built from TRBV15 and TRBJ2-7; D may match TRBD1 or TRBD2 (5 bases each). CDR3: CATSRGRDLNEQYF. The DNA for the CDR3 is TGTGCTACCAGCAGAGGACGGGACCTCAACGAGCAGTACTTC.